This TCR beta chain was profiled in a study of human thymus T cells. During corrective heart surgery, resections were taken, and the thymus tissue came from them. Donors consisted of healthy Finnish infants (having corrective surgery for congenital heart defects). Study conclusions and caveats: Apparent skewing of V and J gene usage characterized both thymic and blood repertoires. What related research reported was that thymic repertoires overlapped highly among unrelated individuals.

About this clone itself: Its antigen is currently unknown.

Germline assignment: CDR1 SNHLY and CDR2 FYNNEI. The CDR3 totals 15 residues. Trimming pared 1 base from V and 5 bases from J, leaving 12 bases between. The data were produced by immunoSEQ multiplex PCR, yet TCRdb's version contains in-frame clones alone and is incomplete. Here the sample spans roughly 130,000 clones, around 94% being singletons. What was sequenced was thymus tissue. The chain is built from TRBV2 and TRBJ2-1, with D tentatively TRBD2 (5 bases). The clonotype originates from a boy under two years old with a congenital heart defect but otherwise immunologically healthy. The CDR3 DNA is TGTGCCAGCAGTGAAGGGTCCCGGCGGGACAATGAGCAGTTCTTC. Its translation: CASSEGSRRDNEQFF.